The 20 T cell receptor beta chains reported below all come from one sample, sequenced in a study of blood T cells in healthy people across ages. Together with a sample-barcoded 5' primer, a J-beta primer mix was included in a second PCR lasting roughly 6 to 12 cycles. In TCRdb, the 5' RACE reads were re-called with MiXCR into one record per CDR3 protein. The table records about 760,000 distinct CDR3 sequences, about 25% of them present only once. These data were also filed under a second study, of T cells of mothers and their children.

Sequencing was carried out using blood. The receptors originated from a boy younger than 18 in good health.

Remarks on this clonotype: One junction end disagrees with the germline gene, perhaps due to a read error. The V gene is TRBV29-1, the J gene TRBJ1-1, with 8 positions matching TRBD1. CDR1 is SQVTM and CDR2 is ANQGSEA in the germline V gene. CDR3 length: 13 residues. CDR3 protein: CSVGDRTNTEVFF. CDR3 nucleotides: TGCAGCGTGGGGGACAGGACGAACACTGAAGTTTTCTTT.

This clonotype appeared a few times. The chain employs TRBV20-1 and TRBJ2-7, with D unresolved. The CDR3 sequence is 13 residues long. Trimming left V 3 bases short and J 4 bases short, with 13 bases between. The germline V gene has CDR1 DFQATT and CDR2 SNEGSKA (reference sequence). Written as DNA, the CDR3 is TGCAGTGCTAGTTTGCCAGGTTCTTACGAGCAGTACTTC. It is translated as CSASLPGSYEQYF.

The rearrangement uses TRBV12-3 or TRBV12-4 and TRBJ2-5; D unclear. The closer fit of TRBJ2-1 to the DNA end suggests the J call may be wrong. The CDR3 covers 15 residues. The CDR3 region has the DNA TGTGCCAGCAGCCAAGACCTGGAAGGTTACAATGAGCAGTTCTTC. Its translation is CASSQDLEGYNEQFF.

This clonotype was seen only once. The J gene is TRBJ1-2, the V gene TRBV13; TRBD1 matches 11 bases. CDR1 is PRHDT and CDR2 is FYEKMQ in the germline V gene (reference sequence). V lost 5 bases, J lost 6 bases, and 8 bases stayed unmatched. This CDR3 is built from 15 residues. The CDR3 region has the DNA TGTGCCAGCAGCCCGGGGACAGGGGGTCGGGATGGCTACACCTTC. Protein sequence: CASSPGTGGRDGYTF.

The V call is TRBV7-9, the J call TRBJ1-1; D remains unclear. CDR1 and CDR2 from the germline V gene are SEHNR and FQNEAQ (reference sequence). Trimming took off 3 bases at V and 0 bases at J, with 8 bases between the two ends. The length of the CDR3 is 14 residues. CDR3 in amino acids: CASSFETMNTEAFF. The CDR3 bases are TGTGCCAGCAGCTTCGAAACTATGAACACTGAAGCTTTCTTT.

The CDR3 DNA sequence: TGTGCCAGCCACAGGGGGAACACCGGGGAGCTGTTTTTT. Translating it yields CASHRGNTGELFF. The chain joins TRBV2 to TRBJ2-2; 7 bases agree with TRBD1. Germline CDR1 is SNHLY and CDR2 is FYNNEI. The V gene end was trimmed by 8 bases and the J gene end by 1 base; junction bases not matched to a gene: 1. This CDR3 spans 13 amino acids.

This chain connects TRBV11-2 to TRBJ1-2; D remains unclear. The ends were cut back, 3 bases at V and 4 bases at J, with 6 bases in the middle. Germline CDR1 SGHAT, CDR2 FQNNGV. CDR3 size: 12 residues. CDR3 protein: CASSFETYGYTF. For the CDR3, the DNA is TGTGCCAGCAGCTTCGAAACCTATGGCTACACCTTC.

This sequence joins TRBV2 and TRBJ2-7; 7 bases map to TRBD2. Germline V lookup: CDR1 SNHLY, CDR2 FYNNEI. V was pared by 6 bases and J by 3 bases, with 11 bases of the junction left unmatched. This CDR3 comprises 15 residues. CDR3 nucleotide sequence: TGTGCCAGCAGCCTAGCGGCGATCGCCCTCTACGAGCAGTACTTC. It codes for CASSLAAIALYEQYF.

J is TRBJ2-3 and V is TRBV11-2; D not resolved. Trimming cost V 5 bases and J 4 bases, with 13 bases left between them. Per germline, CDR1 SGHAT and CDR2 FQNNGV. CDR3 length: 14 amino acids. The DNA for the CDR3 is TGTGCCAGCAGCCCAAAGTCCGGAGCAGATACGCAGTATTTT. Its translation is CASSPKSGADTQYF.

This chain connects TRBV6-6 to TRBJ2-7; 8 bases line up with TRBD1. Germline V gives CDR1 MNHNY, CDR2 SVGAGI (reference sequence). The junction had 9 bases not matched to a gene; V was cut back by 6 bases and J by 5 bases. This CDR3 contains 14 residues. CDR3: CASSPYGQGDEQYF. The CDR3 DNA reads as TGTGCCAGCAGCCCATATGGACAGGGTGACGAGCAGTACTTC.

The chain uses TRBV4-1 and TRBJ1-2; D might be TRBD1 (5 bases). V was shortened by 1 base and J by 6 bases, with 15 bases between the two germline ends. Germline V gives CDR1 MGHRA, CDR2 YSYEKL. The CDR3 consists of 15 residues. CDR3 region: CASSQVIGASNGYTF. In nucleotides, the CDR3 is TGCGCCAGCAGCCAAGTAATCGGGGCTTCGAATGGCTACACCTTC.

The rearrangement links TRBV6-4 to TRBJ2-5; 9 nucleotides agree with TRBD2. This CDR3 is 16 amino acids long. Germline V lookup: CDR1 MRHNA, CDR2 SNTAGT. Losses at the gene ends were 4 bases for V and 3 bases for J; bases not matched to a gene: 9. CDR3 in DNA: TGTGCCAGCAGTGCAATCCAGACTAGCGGAGAAGAGACCCAGTACTTC. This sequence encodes CASSAIQTSGEETQYF.

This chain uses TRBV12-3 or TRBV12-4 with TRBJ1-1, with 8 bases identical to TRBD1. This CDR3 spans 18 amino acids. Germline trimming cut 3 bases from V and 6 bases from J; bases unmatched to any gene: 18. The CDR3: CASSFGLTQGARGAEAFF. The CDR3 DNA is TGTGCCAGCAGTTTCGGTTTGACCCAGGGGGCGAGGGGCGCTGAAGCTTTCTTT.

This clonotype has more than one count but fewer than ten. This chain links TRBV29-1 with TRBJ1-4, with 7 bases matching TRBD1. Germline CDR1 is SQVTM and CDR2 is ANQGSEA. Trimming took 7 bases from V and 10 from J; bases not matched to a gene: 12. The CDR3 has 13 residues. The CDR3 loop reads CSATTASGGKLFF. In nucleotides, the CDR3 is TGCAGCGCTACCACGGCCTCAGGGGGAAAACTGTTTTTT.

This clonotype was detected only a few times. The chain's CDR3 is CASSLDAGTAYGYTF. CDR3 DNA sequence: TGTGCCAGCAGCTTAGACGCCGGGACAGCTTATGGCTACACCTTC. V usage is TRBV7-9 and J usage is TRBJ1-2; 7 bases match TRBD1. CDR1 and CDR2 from the germline V gene are SEHNR and FQNEAQ (reference sequence). This CDR3 has 15 residues. V was pared by 1 base and J by 5 bases, with 7 bases of the junction left unmatched.

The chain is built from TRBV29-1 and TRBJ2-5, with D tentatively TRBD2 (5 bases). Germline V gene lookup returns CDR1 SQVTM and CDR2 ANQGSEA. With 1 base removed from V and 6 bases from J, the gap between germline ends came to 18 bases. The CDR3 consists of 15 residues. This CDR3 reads CSVEGGRGSGKTQYF. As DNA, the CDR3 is TGCAGCGTTGAAGGGGGTCGGGGTAGTGGGAAGACCCAGTACTTC. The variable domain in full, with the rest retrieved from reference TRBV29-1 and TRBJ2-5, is SAVISQKPSRDICQRGTSLTIQCQVDSQVTMMFWYRQQPGQSLTLIATANQGSEATYESGFVIDKFPISRPNLTFSTLTVSNMSPEDSSIYLCSVEGGRGSGKTQYFGPGTRLLVL.

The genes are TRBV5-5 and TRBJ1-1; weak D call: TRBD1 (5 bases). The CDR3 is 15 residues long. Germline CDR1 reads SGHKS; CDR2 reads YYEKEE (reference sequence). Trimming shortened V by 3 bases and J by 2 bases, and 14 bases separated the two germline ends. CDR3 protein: CASSSQGSFNTEAFF. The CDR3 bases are TGTGCCAGCAGCTCCCAGGGCTCCTTCAACACTGAAGCTTTCTTT.

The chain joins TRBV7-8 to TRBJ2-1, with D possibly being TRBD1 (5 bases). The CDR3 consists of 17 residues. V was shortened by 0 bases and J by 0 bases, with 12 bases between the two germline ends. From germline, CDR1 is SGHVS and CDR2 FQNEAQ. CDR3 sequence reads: CASSLALQAHSYNEQFF. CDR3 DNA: TGTGCCAGCAGCTTAGCCCTACAGGCGCACTCCTACAATGAGCAGTTCTTC.

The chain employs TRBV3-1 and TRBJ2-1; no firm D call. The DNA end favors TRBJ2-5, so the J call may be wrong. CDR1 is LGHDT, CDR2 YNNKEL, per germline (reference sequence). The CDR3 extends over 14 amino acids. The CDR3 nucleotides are TGTGCCAGCAGCCCACCGGCCTCCCAAGAGACCCAGTACTTC. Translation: CASSPPASQETQYF.

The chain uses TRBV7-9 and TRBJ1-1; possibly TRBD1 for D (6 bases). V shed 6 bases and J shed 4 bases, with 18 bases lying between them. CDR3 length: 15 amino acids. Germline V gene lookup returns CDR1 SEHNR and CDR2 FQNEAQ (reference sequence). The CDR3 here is CASSPLLEGVTEAFF. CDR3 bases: TGTGCCAGCAGTCCACTGCTGGAGGGGGTCACTGAAGCTTTCTTT.